This T cell receptor beta chain originates from a study of T cells in Graves' hyperthyroidism and ophthalmopathy. Study-level results: Researchers found most expanded thyroid clonotypes above 0.001 in blood as well. Patients with ophthalmopathy were separated from those with stable hyperthyroidism by a 13 V-J model.

TCR beta CDR3 region amplification was performed from RNA transcripts. RT-PCR in the first round (using the HTBI primer set) targeted the TCR CDR3. TCRdb itself ran the multiplex PCR reads through MiXCR, one entry per CDR3 protein. The sample gives 450,000 to 700,000 distinct CDR3 sequences, about 43% of which show up once; approximately 7.5% is in the top ten. Patients between 18 and 65 years old had hyperthyroidism, newly diagnosed and lasting under 2 months. Pregnant or lactating patients were excluded, as were those with uncontrolled infection or other autoimmune disease. The J segment lost 5 bases and the V segment lost 7 bases, leaving 4 bases of the junction unmatched. Germline loops: CDR1 LNHDA, CDR2 SQIVND (reference sequence). The CDR3 is 13 residues long. This clonotype was counted ten times or more. Its antigen is as yet unknown.

The chain links TRBV19 to TRBJ1-2; 10 bases are shared with TRBD1. The origin of this receptor is a woman between 18 and 29 years old with Graves' hyperthyroidism. The sample consisted of peripheral blood or thyroid tissue (not recorded which). CDR3 residues: CASKTGQGYGYTF. The CDR3 coding sequence is TGTGCCAGTAAGACGGGACAGGGGTATGGCTACACCTTC.